This T cell receptor beta chain was identified during a study of blood T cells in healthy people across ages (dated by TCRdb to between 2014 and 2017). With respect to the entire study: In model experiments, template switching captured about one uniquely barcoded TCR beta cDNA molecule for every two T cells. To track age-related changes in TCR beta repertoire diversity, the study relied on deep sequencing normalized with unique cDNA molecular identifiers. Four age groups were formed from the donors: young (average approximately 16 years), middle-aged (more than 35), aged (roughly 59) and long-lived (82). To avoid experimental bias, donors of different ages were distributed randomly across sequencing lanes. For two donors (one aged 18 to 30 and one aged 80 or older), the study analyzed two additional independent replicas of 1 million unique cDNA reads from the same blood draw. Results the study describes overall, beyond this receptor: Observed TCR beta diversity correlated strongly with the percentage of naive T cells measured by flow cytometry. Estimates of total diversity based on one million sequenced T cells were considered lower bounds and underestimates. Bulk unsorted PBMC profiling prevented conclusive comparison of naive and antigen-experienced compartments. As age increased, observed TCR beta diversity per million T cells dropped in a roughly linear way, and a significant reduction was already evident by age around 41. Compared with the aged group, the long-lived group had more naive CD4+ T cells, fewer expanded clones and increased TCR diversity, a pattern suggesting age selection. Because the CMV infection status of the donors was unknown, age-related changes in expanded clonotypes may potentially have been confounded.

Preparation of the library involved 5' RACE. The listed sequencing device is Illumina HiSeq 2500. A second roughly 6 to 11 cycle PCR used a sample-barcoded 5' primer and a J-beta primer mix. A template-switch 5' adaptor carrying 12 random nucleotides introduced a unique molecular identifier onto each TCR beta cDNA molecule. At least 2.5 million CDR3-containing paired-end reads were obtained from each sample. The Mint cDNA synthesis kit, primed by a TRBC-specific oligonucleotide, was used to synthesize first-strand cDNA from all RNA. Following uracil-DNA glycosylase treatment, all cDNA underwent a first 18-cycle PCR with the universal primers M1SS and BC2_uni_R. The authors' analysis ran thus. For normalization, 1 million high-quality reads, each with a distinct molecular identifier, were randomly selected from each sample. Reads sharing molecular identifiers were discarded rather than binned into consensus sequences. MiTCR, run with a Q25 quality threshold and the strictest error-elimination algorithm, handled CDR3 identification, clonotype clustering and error correction. A nonparametric unseen species model using Euler transformation provided a lower-bound estimate of total TCR beta diversity. Starting from the raw public reads, TCRdb applied fastp trimming at Q25, assembled clones with MiXCR and retained in-frame beta chains. Each entry merges the rows of one CDR3 protein and shows their most common DNA and genes. These V and J calls originate from TCRdb's pipeline instead of the authors' own analysis. A total of 1.5 million to 2 million distinct CDR3 sequences appear in this sample, under 30% of them only once. Together, the top ten hold 7% to 9% of the sample.

The donors were about 40 Caucasian individuals from Russia, aged roughly 6 to 100 years, who were systemically healthy. Around 10 milliliters of peripheral blood were collected from each donor into EDTA-treated Vacutainer tubes. Ficoll-Paque density-gradient centrifugation was used to isolate PBMCs, with at least 6.5 million per sample. Total RNA, at least 6 micrograms per sample, was extracted from PBMCs with Trizol reagent. The percentages of naive CD45RAhigh/CD27high T cells were determined by flow cytometry on a PBMC aliquot from every donor. As regards this clonotype: Which antigen it targets is not known. Base qualities were left out, and no much larger clone turns up one base away.

The sequenced sample consisted of blood. This TCR came from a woman younger than 45 in good health.

The bases are TGTGCCACCGGGACAGGGTCCACAGATACGCAGTATTTT. Its translation is CATGTGSTDTQYF. Here the chain combines TRBV24-1 and TRBJ2-3, with 9 junctional bases fitting TRBD1. Here V drops 9 bases and J drops 2 bases, and the junction holds 2 bases not matched to any gene. The CDR3 measures 13 amino acids from cysteine to phenylalanine. CDR3 DNA is the only sequence kept; it has 39 bases, read in frame from the first base. From a lookup of the germline V gene, CDR1 and CDR2 are KGHDR and SFDVKD.